The 30 T cell receptor beta chains presented below share a single source sample, sequenced in a study of blood T cell repertoires in COVID-19. Sequencing used immunoSEQ multiplex PCR; TCRdb keeps in-frame clones, though not all of them. The sample includes approximately 460,000 clones, roughly nine tenths of them seen just once. What was sequenced was peripheral blood. These receptors were obtained from a man aged 18 to 35 with COVID-19, enrolled during active disease.

V gene TRBV19 combines with J gene TRBJ2-1, with a weak D call TRBD2 (6 bases). The V and J ends lost 4 bases and 9 bases respectively, with 16 bases between them. Germline V gives CDR1 LNHDA, CDR2 SQIVND (reference sequence). The CDR3 runs 14 residues. Here the CDR3 reads CASSTSISRGEQFF. The CDR3 bases are TGTGCCAGTAGTACTAGTATATCGCGGGGTGAGCAGTTCTTC.

The V call is TRBV5-1, the J call TRBJ2-2, with TRBD2 matching 16 bases. The J segment lost 5 bases and the V segment lost 2 bases, leaving 6 bases of the junction unmatched. The germline V gene encodes CDR1 SGHRS and CDR2 YFSETQ. This CDR3 region has 18 residues. CDR3 loop: CASSFPGTSGRETGELFF. The CDR3 nucleotides read TGCGCCAGCAGCTTCCCCGGGACTAGCGGGAGGGAAACCGGGGAGCTGTTTTTT. The full variable domain, its missing parts supplied by reference TRBV5-1 and TRBJ2-2, is KAGVTQTPRYLIKTRGQQVTLSCSPISGHRSVSWYQQTPGQGLQFLFEYFSETQRNKGNFPGRFSGRQFSNSRSEMNVSTLELGDSALYLCASSFPGTSGRETGELFFGEGSRLTVL.

The rearrangement joins TRBV4-2 to TRBJ2-7, with D possibly TRBD1 on 5 matching bases. V lost 5 bases to trimming and J lost 9 bases, with 17 bases between them. The germline V gene has CDR1 LGHNA and CDR2 YNFKEQ. The CDR3 has 13 amino acids. This CDR3 is CASSLGANQGQYF. Here the CDR3 DNA reads TGTGCCAGCAGCTTAGGGGCGAATCAAGGGCAGTACTTC.

V and J are TRBV3-1 (or the pseudogene TRBV3-2) and TRBJ1-3, with D tentatively TRBD1 (5 bases). Trimming pared 2 bases from V and 11 bases from J, leaving 19 bases between. Germline V gene sequence: CDR1 LGHDT, CDR2 YNNKEL (reference sequence). CDR3 length equals 15 residues. CDR3: CASSQSGTRGKAIYF. The DNA for the CDR3 is TGTGCCAGCAGCCAAAGCGGGACGCGGGGTAAGGCCATATATTTT.

The J gene is TRBJ1-1, the V gene TRBV18; tentative D call: TRBD1 (5 bases). The germline V gene encodes CDR1 KGHSH and CDR2 LQKENI. The V end lost 3 bases, the J end lost 0 bases, and 8 bases lay between the germline ends. The CDR3 sequence is 14 residues long. The CDR3 DNA sequence: TGTGCCAGCTCACCGGGGCGCTTGAACACTGAAGCTTTCTTT. It codes for CASSPGRLNTEAFF.

The DNA of the CDR3 is TGCGCCAGCAGCTTGGAGGGGTTCACCGGGGAGCTGTTTTTT. Translating gives CASSLEGFTGELFF. V and J are TRBV5-1 and TRBJ2-2, with D perhaps TRBD1 (5 bases). The length of the CDR3 is 14 residues. The germline V gene encodes CDR1 SGHRS and CDR2 YFSETQ. Deletions cut 0 bases from V and 4 bases from J, with 7 bases between.

In nucleotides, the CDR3 is TGTGCCAGCAGCTTGTGGACAGGGGCCGGGGAGCTGTTTTTT. It translates to CASSLWTGAGELFF. The rearrangement joins TRBV5-4 to TRBJ2-2, with 9 bases matching TRBD1. CDR1 is SGHNT, CDR2 YYREEE, per germline (reference sequence). The CDR3 is made up of 14 amino acids. With V trimmed by 1 base and J by 6 bases, 1 base remained unmatched.

The V and J genes are TRBV27 and TRBJ1-2; weak D call: TRBD1 (5 bases). Germline V gene data show CDR1 as MNHEY and CDR2 as SMNVEV (reference sequence). Trimming stripped 2 bases from V and 4 bases from J, with 8 bases between. CDR3 length: 13 residues. CDR3 in amino acids: CASSLRGGYGYTF. The CDR3 nucleotides read TGTGCCAGCAGTTTAAGGGGCGGCTATGGCTACACCTTC.

The chain links TRBV2 to TRBJ1-2, with 9 bases lining up with TRBD1. After removal of 8 bases from V and 4 bases from J, the junction contained 8 bases not matched to a gene. The CDR3 sequence is 14 residues long. Germline CDR1 and CDR2: SNHLY and FYNNEI. The CDR3 coding sequence is TGTGCCAGCGATACGGGACAGGGTGGCTATGGCTACACCTTC. Translating it yields CASDTGQGGYGYTF.

This rearrangement joins TRBV6-5 to TRBJ2-2, with 9 positions matching TRBD2. The CDR3 is made up of 15 amino acids. J gave up 7 bases and V 6 bases, and 9 bases lay outside the gene matches. Germline V lookup: CDR1 MNHEY, CDR2 SVGAGI. The CDR3 nucleotides read TGTGCCAGCAGGGGTAGCGGGGGCCTTAGCGGGGAGCTGTTTTTT. As protein: CASRGSGGLSGELFF.

This clone showed up just a few times. This chain uses TRBV18 with TRBJ1-5; tentatively, D is TRBD1 (5 bases). There are 15 residues in the CDR3. Trimming took off 3 bases at V and 3 bases at J, with 12 bases between the two ends. Germline V gene data show CDR1 as KGHSH and CDR2 as LQKENI. The DNA for the CDR3 is TGTGCCAGCTCACCTCAGGGCGGAAACAATCAGCCCCAGCATTTT. Residues: CASSPQGGNNQPQHF. Full variable domain (rest looked up from reference TRBV18 and TRBJ1-5): NAGVMQNPRHLVRRRGQEARLRCSPMKGHSHVYWYRQLPEEGLKFMVYLQKENIIDESGMPKERFSAEFPKEGPSILRIQQVVRGDSAAYFCASSPQGGNNQPQHFGDGTRLSIL.

The chain couples TRBV5-1 to TRBJ2-5; 8 positions match TRBD1. CDR3 length: 13 amino acids. V was pared by 8 bases and J by 4 bases, with 7 bases of the junction left unmatched. Germline assignment: CDR1 SGHRS and CDR2 YFSETQ. CDR3: CASNQGARETQYF. The CDR3, as DNA: TGCGCCAGTAATCAGGGGGCGAGAGAGACCCAGTACTTC.

This chain connects TRBV6-4 to TRBJ2-3, with 12 bases fitting TRBD2. Germline loops: CDR1 MRHNA, CDR2 SNTAGT. The CDR3 consists of 13 residues. The CDR3 loop is CPVRRTSGATQYF. CDR3 nucleotides: TGTCCCGTAAGGAGGACTAGCGGGGCTACGCAGTATTTT.

The count of this clone is one. The V gene is TRBV3-1 (or the pseudogene TRBV3-2), the J gene TRBJ1-3; D call uncertain. V lost 2 bases and J lost 6, with 17 bases in between. The CDR3 loop spans 16 amino acids. CDR1 LGHDT and CDR2 YNNKEL come from the germline V gene (reference sequence). CDR3 sequence reads: CASSQNQVWHPNTIYF. The CDR3 DNA reads as TGTGCCAGCAGCCAAAACCAGGTGTGGCACCCAAACACCATATATTTT.

The CDR3 spells CASSPLGTGGHGYTF. The DNA for the CDR3 is TGTGCCAGCAGCCCCCTGGGGACAGGGGGACATGGCTACACCTTC. V usage is TRBV9 and J usage is TRBJ1-2, with 11 bases that match TRBD1. V was clipped by 4 bases and J by 6 bases; unmatched bases: 8. Germline loops: CDR1 SGDLS, CDR2 YYNGEE. This CDR3 spans 15 amino acids. Full variable domain (outside the CDR3, taken from reference TRBV9 and TRBJ1-2): DSGVTQTPKHLITATGQRVTLRCSPRSGDLSVYWYQQSLDQGLQFLIQYYNGEERAKGNILERFSAQQFPDLHSELNLSSLELGDSALYFCASSPLGTGGHGYTFGSGTRLTVV.

The rearrangement uses TRBV2 and TRBJ1-2; 8 bases match TRBD1. The CDR3 has 14 amino acids. J gave up 3 bases and V 7 bases, and 7 bases lay outside the gene matches. Germline V gives CDR1 SNHLY, CDR2 FYNNEI. CDR3 bases: TGTGCCAGCAATATCATGGGACAGGACTATGGCTACACCTTC. This codes for CASNIMGQDYGYTF. Based on the CDR3 plus reference TRBV2 and TRBJ1-2, the full variable domain is EPEVTQTPSHQVTQMGQEVILRCVPISNHLYFYWYRQILGQKVEFLVSFYNNEISEKSEIFDDQFSVERPDGSNFTLKIRSTKLEDSAMYFCASNIMGQDYGYTFGSGTRLTVV.

The genes are TRBV19 and TRBJ2-2; 8 nucleotides agree with TRBD2. The length of the CDR3 is 16 residues. The V and J ends lost 4 bases and 0 bases, in that order; junction bases with no gene match: 4. Germline CDR1 and CDR2: LNHDA and SQIVND (reference sequence). CDR3 loop: CASSTRGGSNTGELFF. Written as DNA, the CDR3 is TGTGCCAGTAGTACGCGCGGGGGGTCGAACACCGGGGAGCTGTTTTTT.

This chain uses TRBV7-9 with TRBJ2-2; 7 positions match TRBD2. The ends lost 5 bases at V and 1 base at J; junction bases unmatched: 4. Germline V gene sequence: CDR1 SEHNR, CDR2 FQNEAQ (reference sequence). This CDR3 is built from 15 residues. The CDR3 spells CASSPTSVNTGELFF. CDR3 nucleotide sequence: TGTGCCAGCAGCCCTACTAGCGTGAACACCGGGGAGCTGTTTTTT.

At least ten counts were recorded for this clone. This chain uses TRBV5-1 with TRBJ1-2, with TRBD1 matching 7 bases. Looked up from germline, CDR1 is SGHRS and CDR2 is YFSETQ. V shed 4 bases and J 3 bases; nucleotides not matched to a gene: 0. The CDR3 is 12 residues long. CDR3: CASSQGDYGYTF. CDR3 nucleotide sequence: TGCGCCAGCAGCCAGGGGGACTATGGCTACACCTTC.

The chain couples TRBV12-5 to TRBJ1-1, with a possible D match to TRBD1 (5 bases). The V end was cut by 5 bases, the J end by 1 base, with 11 bases between. The CDR3 covers 14 residues. Germline loops: CDR1 LGHNT, CDR2 FRNRAP. The DNA for the CDR3 is TGTGCTAGTGGTCCGGGGGATGGGAACACTGAAGCTTTCTTT. Translated: CASGPGDGNTEAFF.

The chain recombines TRBV4-2 with TRBJ2-5; the match to TRBD1 covers 8 bases. The J segment lost 5 bases and the V segment lost 0 bases, leaving 14 bases of the junction unmatched. The germline CDR1 and CDR2 sequences are LGHNA and YNFKEQ. CDR3 size: 18 residues. CDR3 in DNA: TGTGCCAGCAGCCAAGAGGGGGCAGGGGGCCCGGAATGGGAGACCCAGTACTTC. Amino acid sequence: CASSQEGAGGPEWETQYF.

This clone appeared once. CDR3 bases: TGTGCCAGTAGTATAGTTGCCGGGACTTTCCCCTACAATGAGCAGTTCTTC. Protein: CASSIVAGTFPYNEQFF. The rearrangement links TRBV19 to TRBJ2-1, with D tentatively TRBD2 (6 bases). The CDR3 is 17 residues long. Germline values: CDR1 LNHDA, CDR2 SQIVND (reference sequence). V gave up 1 base and J gave up 2 bases, with 15 bases separating them.

The chain is built from TRBV30 and TRBJ1-2; the D is unclear. CDR1 GTSNPN and CDR2 SVGIG come from the germline V gene (reference sequence). This CDR3 spans 15 amino acids. The V and J ends lost 4 bases and 0 bases respectively, with 15 bases between them. The CDR3 spells CAWTLPRYANYGYTF. The CDR3 coding sequence is TGTGCCTGGACTCTCCCGCGTTACGCTAACTATGGCTACACCTTC.

The chain couples TRBV25-1 to TRBJ2-4; 8 nucleotides line up with TRBD2. V lost 5 bases to trimming and J lost 8 bases; unmatched junction nucleotides: 5. This CDR3 spans 13 amino acids. Germline CDR1 and CDR2: MGHDK and SYGVNS. CDR3 in amino acids: CASSPSGRDIQYF. CDR3 sequence (DNA): TGTGCCAGCAGTCCCAGCGGGAGAGACATTCAGTACTTC.

The rearrangement uses TRBV14 and TRBJ1-4, with D possibly being TRBD1 (6 bases). This CDR3 contains 16 residues. V dropped 2 bases and J dropped 1 base, with 11 bases sitting between them. CDR1 is SGHDN and CDR2 is FVKESK in the germline V gene. The CDR3 here is CASSQRTGLTNEKLFF. The CDR3 nucleotides are TGTGCCAGCAGCCAACGAACAGGGTTAACTAATGAAAAACTGTTTTTT.

This clone occurred once. CDR3 sequence: CASRPDRVNEQFF. CDR3 nucleotide sequence: TGTGCCAGCAGACCCGACAGGGTGAATGAGCAGTTCTTC. This rearrangement joins TRBV6-6 to TRBJ2-1; TRBD1 matches 7 bases. The germline V gene encodes CDR1 MNHNY and CDR2 SVGAGI (reference sequence). This CDR3 spans 13 amino acids. V trimming: 6 bases; J trimming: 7 bases; junction bases outside the gene matches: 6.

J is TRBJ2-7 and V is TRBV7-6; 8 nucleotides line up with TRBD1. J was trimmed by 7 bases and V by 1 base; bases with no gene match: 12. Germline CDR1 reads SGHVS; CDR2 reads FNYEAQ. The CDR3 totals 16 residues. CDR3 amino acids: CASSLVSQGALGEQYF. In DNA form, the CDR3 reads TGTGCCAGCAGCTTAGTGAGCCAGGGGGCGCTGGGGGAGCAGTACTTC.

The CDR3 is CASSLGLAGDNEQFF. In DNA form, the CDR3 reads TGTGCCAGCAGCTTAGGACTAGCGGGGGACAATGAGCAGTTCTTC. This rearrangement joins TRBV11-2 to TRBJ2-1, with 12 bases matching TRBD2. In germline, CDR1 is SGHAT, CDR2 FQNNGV. J lost 5 bases, V lost 1 base, and 0 bases had no gene match. There are 15 residues in the CDR3.

V usage is TRBV11-2 and J usage is TRBJ2-3; 8 nucleotides match TRBD2. After removal of 1 base from V and 8 bases from J, the junction contained 8 bases not matched to a gene. CDR3 length: 15 amino acids. Germline CDR1 SGHAT, CDR2 FQNNGV. This CDR3 is CASSLVSGGVLTQYF. The CDR3 DNA reads as TGTGCCAGCAGCTTAGTTTCGGGGGGGGTTCTTACGCAGTATTTT.

V is TRBV29-1 and J is TRBJ1-1; maybe TRBD1 (5 bases). The CDR3 spans 15 residues. The germline CDR1 and CDR2 sequences are SQVTM and ANQGSEA. The V end was cut by 4 bases, the J end by 1 base, with 16 bases between. The CDR3 bases are TGCAGCGTTGTTCTCGTTGACAGACCGAACACTGAAGCTTTCTTT. As protein: CSVVLVDRPNTEAFF.